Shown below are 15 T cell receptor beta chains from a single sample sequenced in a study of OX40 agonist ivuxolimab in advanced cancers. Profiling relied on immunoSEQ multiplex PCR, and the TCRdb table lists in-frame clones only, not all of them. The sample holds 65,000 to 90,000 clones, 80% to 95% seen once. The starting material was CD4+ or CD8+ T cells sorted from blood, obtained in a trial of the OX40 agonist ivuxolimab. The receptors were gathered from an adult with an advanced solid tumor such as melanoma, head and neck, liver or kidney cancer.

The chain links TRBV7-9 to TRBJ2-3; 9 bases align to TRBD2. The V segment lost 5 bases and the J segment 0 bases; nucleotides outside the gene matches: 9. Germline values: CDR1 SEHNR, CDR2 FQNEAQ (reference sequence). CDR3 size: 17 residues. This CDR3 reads CASSRVVAGASTDTQYF. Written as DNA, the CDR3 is TGTGCCAGCAGCCGCGTGGTAGCGGGGGCCAGCACAGATACGCAGTATTTT.

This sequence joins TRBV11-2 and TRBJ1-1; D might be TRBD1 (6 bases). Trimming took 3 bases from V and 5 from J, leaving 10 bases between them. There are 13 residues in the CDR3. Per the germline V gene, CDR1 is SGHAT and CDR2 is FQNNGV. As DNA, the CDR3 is TGTGCCAGCAGCTTCTCAGGGGTGACTGAAGCTTTCTTT. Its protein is CASSFSGVTEAFF. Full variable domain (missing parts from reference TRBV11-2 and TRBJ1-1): EAGVAQSPRYKIIEKRQSVAFWCNPISGHATLYWYQQILGQGPKLLIQFQNNGVVDDSQLPKDRFSAERLKGVDSTLKIQPAKLEDSAVYLCASSFSGVTEAFFGQGTRLTVV.

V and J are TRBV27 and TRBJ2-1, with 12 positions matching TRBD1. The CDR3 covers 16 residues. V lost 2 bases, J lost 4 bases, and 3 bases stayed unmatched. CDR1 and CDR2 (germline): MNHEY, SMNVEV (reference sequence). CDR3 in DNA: TGTGCCAGCAGTTTAGGGACAGGGGGCTCGTACAATGAGCAGTTCTTC. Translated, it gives CASSLGTGGSYNEQFF.

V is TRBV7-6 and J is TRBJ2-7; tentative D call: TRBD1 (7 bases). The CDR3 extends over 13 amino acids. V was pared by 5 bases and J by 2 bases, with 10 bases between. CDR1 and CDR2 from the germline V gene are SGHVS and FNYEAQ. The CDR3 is CASSRGTAYEQYF. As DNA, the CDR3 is TGTGCCAGCAGCCGGGGGACAGCCTACGAGCAGTACTTC.

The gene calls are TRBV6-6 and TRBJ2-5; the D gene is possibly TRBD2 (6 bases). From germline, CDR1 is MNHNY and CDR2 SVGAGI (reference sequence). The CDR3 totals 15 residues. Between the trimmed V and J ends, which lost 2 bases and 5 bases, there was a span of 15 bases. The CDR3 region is CASSYLGGWGETQYF. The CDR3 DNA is TGTGCCAGCAGTTACCTGGGGGGATGGGGGGAGACCCAGTACTTC.

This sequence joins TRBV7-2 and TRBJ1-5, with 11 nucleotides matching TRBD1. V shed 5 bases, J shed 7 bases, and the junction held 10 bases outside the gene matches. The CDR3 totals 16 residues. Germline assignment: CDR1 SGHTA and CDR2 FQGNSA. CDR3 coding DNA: TGTGCCAGCAGCCCGCGGACAGGGGGCGTTCGGCAGCCCCAGCATTTT. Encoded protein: CASSPRTGGVRQPQHF. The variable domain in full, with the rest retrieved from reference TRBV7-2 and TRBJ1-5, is GAGVSQSPSNKVTEKGKDVELRCDPISGHTALYWYRQSLGQGLEFLIYFQGNSAPDKSGLPSDRFSAERTGGSVSTLTIQRTQQEDSAVYLCASSPRTGGVRQPQHFGDGTRLSIL.

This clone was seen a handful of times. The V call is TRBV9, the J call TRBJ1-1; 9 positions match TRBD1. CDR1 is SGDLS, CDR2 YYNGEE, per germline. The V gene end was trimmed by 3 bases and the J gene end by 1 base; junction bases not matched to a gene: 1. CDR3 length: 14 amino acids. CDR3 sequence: CASSATGGNTEAFF. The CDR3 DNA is TGTGCCAGCAGCGCGACAGGGGGGAACACTGAAGCTTTCTTT.

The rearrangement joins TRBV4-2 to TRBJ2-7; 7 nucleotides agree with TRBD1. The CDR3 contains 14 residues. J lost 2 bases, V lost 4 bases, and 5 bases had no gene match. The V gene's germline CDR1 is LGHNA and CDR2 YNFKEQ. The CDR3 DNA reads TGTGCCAGCAGCCCCGGGACAGCTACCTACGAGCAGTACTTC. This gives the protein CASSPGTATYEQYF.

The CDR3 region has the DNA TGTGCCAGCAGCACTCGGACTAGCGGGGGGGCCTACAATGAGCAGTTCTTC. Translation: CASSTRTSGGAYNEQFF. V gene TRBV9 combines with J gene TRBJ2-1, with 15 bases aligning to TRBD2. CDR1 and CDR2 from the germline V gene are SGDLS and YYNGEE. The CDR3 covers 17 residues. Trimming at V came to 4 bases and at J to 2 bases, leaving 4 bases not matched to a gene.

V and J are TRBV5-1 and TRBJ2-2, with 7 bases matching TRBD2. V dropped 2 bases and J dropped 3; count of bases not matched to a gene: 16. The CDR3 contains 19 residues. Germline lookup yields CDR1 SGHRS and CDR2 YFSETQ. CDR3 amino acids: CASSFWGGSNPTDTGELFF. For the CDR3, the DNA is TGCGCCAGCAGCTTTTGGGGAGGGTCCAACCCTACGGACACCGGGGAGCTGTTTTTT. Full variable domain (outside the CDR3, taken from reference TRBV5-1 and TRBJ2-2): KAGVTQTPRYLIKTRGQQVTLSCSPISGHRSVSWYQQTPGQGLQFLFEYFSETQRNKGNFPGRFSGRQFSNSRSEMNVSTLELGDSALYLCASSFWGGSNPTDTGELFFGEGSRLTVL.

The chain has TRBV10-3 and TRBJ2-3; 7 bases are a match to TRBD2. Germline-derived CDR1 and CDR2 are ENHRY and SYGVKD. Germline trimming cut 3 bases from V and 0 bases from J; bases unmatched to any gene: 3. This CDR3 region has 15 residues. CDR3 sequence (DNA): TGTGCCATCAGTGAAGGGGAGGGGAGCACAGATACGCAGTATTTT. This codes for CAISEGEGSTDTQYF.

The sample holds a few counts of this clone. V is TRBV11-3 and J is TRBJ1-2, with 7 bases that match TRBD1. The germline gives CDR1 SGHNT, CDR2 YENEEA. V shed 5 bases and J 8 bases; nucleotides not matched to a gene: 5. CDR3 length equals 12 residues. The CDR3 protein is CASSAGTAGYTF. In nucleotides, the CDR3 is TGTGCCAGCAGCGCCGGGACAGCAGGCTACACCTTC.

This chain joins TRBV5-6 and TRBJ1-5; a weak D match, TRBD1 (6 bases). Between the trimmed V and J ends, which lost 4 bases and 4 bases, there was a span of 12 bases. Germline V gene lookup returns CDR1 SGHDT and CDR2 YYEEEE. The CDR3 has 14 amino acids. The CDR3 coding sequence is TGTGCCAGCAGCCGTGGCAGGGGTAATCAGCCCCAGCATTTT. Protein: CASSRGRGNQPQHF. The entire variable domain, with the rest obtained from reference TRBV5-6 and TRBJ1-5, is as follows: DAGVTQSPTHLIKTRGQQVTLRCSPKSGHDTVSWYQQALGQGPQFIFQYYEEEERQRGNFPDRFSGHQFPNYSSELNVNALLLGDSALYLCASSRGRGNQPQHFGDGTRLSIL.

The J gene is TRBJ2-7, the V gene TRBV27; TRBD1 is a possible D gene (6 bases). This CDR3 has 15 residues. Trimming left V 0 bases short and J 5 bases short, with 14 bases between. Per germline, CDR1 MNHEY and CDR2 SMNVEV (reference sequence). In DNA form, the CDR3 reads TGTGCCAGCAGTTTATCGGGAGTAACAGGGAACGAGCAGTACTTC. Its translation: CASSLSGVTGNEQYF.

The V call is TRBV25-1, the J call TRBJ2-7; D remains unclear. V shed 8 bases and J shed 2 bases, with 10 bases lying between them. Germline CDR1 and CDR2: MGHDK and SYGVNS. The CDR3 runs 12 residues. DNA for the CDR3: TGTGCCAGCGAGGCTTGGACCTACGAGCAGTACTTC. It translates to CASEAWTYEQYF.